Listed below are T cell receptor beta chains from one sample, sequenced in a study of cytomegalovirus exposure and HLA in healthy donors. The assay was immunoSEQ multiplex PCR, and TCRdb's table has in-frame clones only and misses some. The sample includes under 200,000 clones, around 81% seen only once; the top ten take around 6%. The sequenced sample consisted of PBMCs. The receptors originated from a man aged 35 to 55 in good health and CMV-seronegative. The CDR3 runs from the conserved cysteine through the conserved F or W. A D gene is named only where the DNA matches it firmly. Not every row has a clone size; where given, it reads once, few, many or a size class.

d_gene	v_gene	abundance	j_gene	CDR3nt	CDR3aa
NA	TRBV20-1	NA	TRBJ2-3	TGCAGTGCAGACAGAGATACGCAGTATTTT	CSADRDTQYF
TRBD1	TRBV2	NA	TRBJ1-2	TGTGCCAGCAGTGGCCGGGACAGGGTGGGGTATGGCTACACCTTC	CASSGRDRVGYGYTF
TRBD1	TRBV18	NA	TRBJ2-7	TGTGCCAGCTCACCGGGACAGGGGTTCTACGAGCAGTACTTC	CASSPGQGFYEQYF
NA	TRBV5-8	NA	TRBJ2-2	TGTGCCAGCAGCTTATCTTTCCTAGCGTGGAACACCGGGGAGCTGTTTTTT	CASSLSFLAWNTGELFF
NA	TRBV7-9	few	TRBJ2-6	TGTGCCAGCAGCCCCCCATACAGGTACTCTGGGGCCAACGTCCTGACTTTC	CASSPPYRYSGANVLTF
TRBD1	TRBV7-9	few	TRBJ2-7	TGTGCCAGCAGCTTAGCGCGGACAGGGCCGTACGAGCAGTACTTC	CASSLARTGPYEQYF
NA	TRBV5-6	NA	TRBJ1-2	TGTGCCAGCAGCTCGGCGGGGGGAGCTAACTATGGCTACACCTTC	CASSSAGGANYGYTF
TRBD1	TRBV19	NA	TRBJ1-2	TGTGCCAGCACTCGGTCGGACAGGGCGAACTATGGCTACACCTTC	CASTRSDRANYGYTF
NA	TRBV10-2	NA	TRBJ2-7	TGCGCCAGCAAGGACAGCTCCTACGAGCAGTACTTC	CASKDSSYEQYF
NA	TRBV6-5	NA	TRBJ1-2	TGTGCCAGCAGTCCGCAGGGCCGGCTAGATGGCTACACCTTC	CASSPQGRLDGYTF
TRBD2	TRBV5-4	NA	TRBJ2-5	TGTGCCAGCAGCTTGGCGGGGGGTGGCGGGGAGACCCAGTACTTC	CASSLAGGGGETQYF
NA	TRBV4-1	NA	TRBJ1-4	TGCGCCAGCAGCCAAGGCTGGGGCCAGGGGAATGAAAAACTGTTTTTT	CASSQGWGQGNEKLFF
TRBD1	TRBV6-5	NA	TRBJ2-7	TGTGCCAGCGTGAGACAGGGGTCCTACGAGCAGTACTTC	CASVRQGSYEQYF
NA	TRBV27	NA	TRBJ2-7	TGTGCCAGCAGTTTAGGGGGGTCCTACGAGCAGTACTTC	CASSLGGSYEQYF
TRBD1	TRBV11-3	NA	TRBJ1-5	TGTGCCAGCAGCACCGGAAGGGGGCAAAAAAGGAATCAGCCCCAGCATTTT	CASSTGRGQKRNQPQHF
TRBD1	TRBV18	NA	TRBJ2-7	TGTGCCAGCTCACTTGGACAGGGGGCTTTCTACGAGCAGTACTTC	CASSLGQGAFYEQYF
TRBD2	TRBV7-2	NA	TRBJ2-5	TGTGCCAGCAGCCCCTTGGGGGGGGGAGAGACCCAGTACTTC	CASSPLGGGETQYF
TRBD1	TRBV15	NA	TRBJ1-3	TGTGCCACCAGCAGAGGGGATGCAGGGGGCTCAGGAAACACCATATATTTT	CATSRGDAGGSGNTIYF
TRBD1	TRBV12-5	NA	TRBJ2-5	TGTGCTAGTGGTTTGACCCGGACAGGGGCGGAGACCCAGTACTTC	CASGLTRTGAETQYF
NA	TRBV12-2	NA	TRBJ2-7	TGTGCAAGTCGCCCCCTGGCTAGCGGGAGGTCCTACGAGCAGTACTTC	CASRPLASGRSYEQYF
TRBD1	TRBV2	NA	TRBJ1-1	TGTGCCAGTCGCCTTGACAGGGATGGAACTGAAGCTTTCTTT	CASRLDRDGTEAFF
NA	TRBV2	NA	TRBJ2-7	TGTGCCAGCAGTGTAGAGGTTACCTACGAGCAGTACTTC	CASSVEVTYEQYF
NA	TRBV29-1	NA	TRBJ1-1	TGCAGCGTTAACCGGGGTGGCACTGAAGCTTTCTTT	CSVNRGGTEAFF
TRBD2	TRBV6-1	NA	TRBJ2-1	TGTGCCAGTAAGGGACTAGAATCCTACAATGAGCAGTTCTTC	CASKGLESYNEQFF
NA	TRBV6-4	few	TRBJ2-6	TGTGCCAGCAGCCCTGCTGGACTTTTCTCTGGGGCCAACGTCCTGACTTTC	CASSPAGLFSGANVLTF
TRBD2	TRBV4-3	once	TRBJ2-1	TGCGCCAGCAGCCAAGATTCGGCTAGCGGCTACAATGAGCAGTTCTTC	CASSQDSASGYNEQFF